The 24 T cell receptor beta chains presented below share a single source sample, sequenced in a study of technical replicates of blood from several donors. The assay was immunoSEQ multiplex PCR, and TCRdb's table has in-frame clones only and misses some. The sample includes about 74,000 clones, around 95% seen only once; the top ten take roughly 0.4%. The source material was T cells isolated from PBMCs. The receptors were gathered from a human donor in good health.

This rearrangement joins TRBV28 to TRBJ2-7; 8 bases are a match to TRBD1. The CDR3 spans 16 residues. V lost 2 bases, J lost 5 bases, and 11 bases stayed unmatched. CDR1 and CDR2 (germline): MDHEN, SYDVKM. The CDR3 loop reads CASSLHQDRAPHEQYF. As DNA, the CDR3 is TGTGCCAGCAGTTTACACCAGGACAGGGCCCCCCACGAGCAGTACTTC.

This clone was seen only once. This chain links TRBV18 with TRBJ1-2; 9 nucleotides line up with TRBD1. J was trimmed by 4 bases and V by 3 bases; bases with no gene match: 9. Germline V gene data show CDR1 as KGHSH and CDR2 as LQKENI. CDR3 size: 16 residues. The CDR3 is CASSPNRDRAAYGYTF. For the CDR3, the DNA is TGTGCCAGCTCACCGAATCGGGACAGGGCGGCCTATGGCTACACCTTC.

The chain uses TRBV15 and TRBJ2-2; 9 nucleotides match TRBD1. This CDR3 spans 16 amino acids. Germline CDR1 LNHNV, CDR2 YYDKDF (reference sequence). V dropped 0 bases and J dropped 3; count of bases not matched to a gene: 2. The CDR3 is CATSRDRDRDTGELFF. The CDR3, as DNA: TGTGCCACCAGCAGAGATCGGGACAGGGACACCGGGGAGCTGTTTTTT.

The rearrangement joins TRBV2 to TRBJ2-1; TRBD2 matches at 12 bases. This CDR3 contains 15 residues. V shed 5 bases and J 5 bases; nucleotides not matched to a gene: 4. Germline lookup yields CDR1 SNHLY and CDR2 FYNNEI. CDR3 sequence reads: CASSFTSGGNNEQFF. CDR3 DNA sequence: TGTGCCAGCAGTTTTACTAGCGGGGGGAACAATGAGCAGTTCTTC.

This chain links TRBV11-2 with TRBJ2-1; D remains ambiguous. This CDR3 spans 14 amino acids. The germline V gene has CDR1 SGHAT and CDR2 FQNNGV. Trimming left V 2 bases short and J 4 bases short, with 9 bases between. CDR3 bases: TGTGCCAGCAGCTTATATCTAGGATACAATGAGCAGTTCTTC. Its translation: CASSLYLGYNEQFF.

The chain links TRBV11-3 to TRBJ2-1; TRBD2 matches at 14 bases. J lost 9 bases, V lost 5 bases, and 9 bases had no gene match. There are 16 residues in the CDR3. CDR1 and CDR2 from the germline V gene are SGHNT and YENEEA. The CDR3, as DNA: TGTGCCAGCAGCCCTGAGGGGACTAGCGGGAGAGGTGAGCAGTTCTTC. This translates into CASSPEGTSGRGEQFF.

Here the CDR3 reads CASSRGGLAGMPKNIQYF. CDR3 nucleotide sequence: TGCGCCAGCAGTCGGGGTGGGCTAGCGGGAATGCCCAAAAACATTCAGTACTTC. The chain has TRBV10-1 and TRBJ2-4, with 9 bases aligning to TRBD2. The germline CDR1 and CDR2 sequences are WNHNN and SYGVQD (reference sequence). The CDR3 covers 18 residues. V shed 5 bases and J 2 bases; nucleotides not matched to a gene: 13.

This clone has just a few counts. The gene calls are TRBV19 and TRBJ2-7; TRBD1 agrees at 7 bases. V shed 3 bases, J shed 4 bases, and the junction held 6 bases outside the gene matches. Per germline, CDR1 LNHDA and CDR2 SQIVND (reference sequence). The CDR3 spans 14 residues. The CDR3 DNA follows: TGTGCCAGTAGTATGGAGAGGGGGCAGTACGAGCAGTACTTC. Translated: CASSMERGQYEQYF.

This rearrangement joins TRBV2 to TRBJ2-7, with 10 nucleotides matching TRBD1. J gave up 3 bases and V 6 bases, and 8 bases lay outside the gene matches. Germline V gene data show CDR1 as SNHLY and CDR2 as FYNNEI. The CDR3 extends over 15 amino acids. The CDR3 spells CASRSGTGANYEQYF. The CDR3, as DNA: TGTGCCAGCAGAAGCGGGACAGGGGCTAACTACGAGCAGTACTTC.

This rearrangement joins TRBV19 to TRBJ2-3, with 8 bases aligning to TRBD2. The CDR3 sequence is 15 residues long. Germline trimming cut 6 bases from V and 4 bases from J; bases unmatched to any gene: 9. Germline CDR1 reads LNHDA; CDR2 reads SQIVND (reference sequence). Here the CDR3 DNA reads TGTGCCAGTAGCCAGCGGGAGTATTTTTCAGATACGCAGTATTTT. Protein sequence: CASSQREYFSDTQYF.

This rearrangement joins TRBV14 to TRBJ2-3; TRBD2 matches at 11 bases. The CDR3 runs to 16 residues. CDR1 is SGHDN and CDR2 is FVKESK in the germline V gene. V was pared by 1 base and J by 0 bases, with 0 bases of the junction left unmatched. CDR3 DNA: TGTGCCAGCAGCCAAGGACTAGCGGGGAGCACAGATACGCAGTATTTT. It is translated as CASSQGLAGSTDTQYF.

The V gene is TRBV28, the J gene TRBJ2-7, with a weak D call TRBD2 (5 bases). This CDR3 has 17 residues. Trimming shortened V by 3 bases and J by 0 bases, and 18 bases separated the two germline ends. Germline CDR1 MDHEN, CDR2 SYDVKM. CDR3 in DNA: TGTGCCAGCAGTTTCGAGGACGGAGGATATTTCTCCTACGAGCAGTACTTC. Amino acid sequence: CASSFEDGGYFSYEQYF.

The rearrangement uses TRBV2 and TRBJ2-7; TRBD2 matches 7 bases. Looked up from germline, CDR1 is SNHLY and CDR2 is FYNNEI. CDR3 length equals 16 residues. The V segment lost 0 bases and the J segment 2 bases; nucleotides outside the gene matches: 7. DNA of the CDR3: TGTGCCAGCAGTGAAGCAATAGCGGGTTCCGCCTACGAGCAGTACTTC. Its protein is CASSEAIAGSAYEQYF.

The V and J genes are TRBV30 and TRBJ2-3; D is possibly TRBD2 (5 bases). The V gene's germline CDR1 is GTSNPN and CDR2 SVGIG (reference sequence). V lost 3 bases and J lost 5, with 9 bases in between. This CDR3 region has 12 residues. The CDR3 loop is CAWRDFQDTQYF. In nucleotides, the CDR3 is TGTGCCTGGAGGGACTTCCAAGATACGCAGTATTTT. The full variable domain, its missing parts supplied by reference TRBV30 and TRBJ2-3, is SQTIHQWPATLVQPVGSPLSLECTVEGTSNPNLYWYRQAAGRGLQLLFYSVGIGQISSEVPQNLSASRPQDRQFILSSKKLLLSDSGFYLCAWRDFQDTQYFGPGTRLTVL.

The V and J genes are TRBV5-1 and TRBJ2-3; D is perhaps TRBD2 (5 bases). V was cut by 7 bases and J by 6 bases, with 15 bases left in between. Germline assignment: CDR1 SGHRS and CDR2 YFSETQ. This CDR3 spans 13 amino acids. The CDR3 coding sequence is TGCGCCAGCTCTGCAACTAGTTCGGATACGCAGTATTTT. It yields the protein CASSATSSDTQYF. The full variable domain, completed using reference TRBV5-1 and TRBJ2-3, is KAGVTQTPRYLIKTRGQQVTLSCSPISGHRSVSWYQQTPGQGLQFLFEYFSETQRNKGNFPGRFSGRQFSNSRSEMNVSTLELGDSALYLCASSATSSDTQYFGPGTRLTVL.

The V call is TRBV27, the J call TRBJ2-3; 11 nucleotides agree with TRBD2. V was pared by 4 bases and J by 6 bases, with 15 bases of the junction left unmatched. Per germline, CDR1 MNHEY and CDR2 SMNVEV (reference sequence). The CDR3 has 18 residues. CDR3 in DNA: TGTGCCAGCAGTTATCTGCTAGCGGGAGGAGCCTCTCCGGATACGCAGTATTTT. This gives the protein CASSYLLAGGASPDTQYF.

As DNA, the CDR3 is TGTGCCAGTAGTATTGAAGGAGGAACGGGCGGCTACACCTTC. Translating it yields CASSIEGGTGGYTF. This sequence joins TRBV19 and TRBJ1-2; D is unclear. The V end lost 3 bases, the J end lost 8 bases, and 16 bases lay between the germline ends. CDR1 LNHDA and CDR2 SQIVND come from the germline V gene (reference sequence). This CDR3 has 14 amino acids.

V gene TRBV5-1 combines with J gene TRBJ1-4, with TRBD1 matching over 8 bases. The CDR3 is 17 residues long. The ends lost 0 bases at V and 2 bases at J; junction bases unmatched: 6. The germline gives CDR1 SGHRS, CDR2 YFSETQ. CDR3 sequence (DNA): TGCGCCAGCAGCTTGGCACGACAGGGGCTCACTAATGAAAAACTGTTTTTT. The encoded protein is CASSLARQGLTNEKLFF.

This clone was seen more than once but under ten times. The CDR3 coding sequence is TGCAGCGTGGGCGGGGGTGGCTACGAGCAGTACTTC. Protein sequence: CSVGGGGYEQYF. The V call is TRBV29-1, the J call TRBJ2-7; 7 bases fit TRBD2. There are 12 residues in the CDR3. Trimming removed 6 bases from V and 3 bases from J; junction bases left unmatched: 5. In germline, CDR1 is SQVTM, CDR2 ANQGSEA.

The rearrangement links TRBV9 to TRBJ2-1, with 10 bases fitting TRBD2. This CDR3 contains 19 residues. The junction had 11 bases not matched to a gene; V was cut back by 0 bases and J by 2 bases. CDR1 and CDR2 (germline): SGDLS, YYNGEE. The CDR3 region has the DNA TGTGCCAGCAGCGTAGCAGTACCGGAACTAGCGGGACCCTACAATGAGCAGTTCTTC. It translates to CASSVAVPELAGPYNEQFF.

The CDR3 spells CASSLGGEANEKLFF. CDR3 sequence (DNA): TGTGCCAGCAGCTTAGGGGGGGAGGCTAATGAAAAACTGTTTTTT. V gene TRBV7-2 combines with J gene TRBJ1-4; the D gene is possibly TRBD1 (5 bases). Trimming pared 1 base from V and 3 bases from J, leaving 9 bases between. Germline CDR1 is SGHTA and CDR2 is FQGNSA. The CDR3 is 15 amino acids.

The CDR3 nucleotides are TGTGCCAGCAGACTAGCGGGAGAGGTGGATGAGCAGTTCTTC. Translating gives CASRLAGEVDEQFF. The V gene is TRBV6-1, the J gene TRBJ2-1; 11 bases match TRBD2. The CDR3 has 14 residues. The junction had 6 bases not matched to a gene; V was cut back by 6 bases and J by 8 bases. Germline loops: CDR1 MNHNS, CDR2 SASEGT.

V gene TRBV4-2 combines with J gene TRBJ2-1, with 7 bases matching TRBD2. CDR1 LGHNA and CDR2 YNFKEQ come from the germline V gene. The V segment lost 4 bases and the J segment 10 bases; nucleotides outside the gene matches: 7. The CDR3 is 13 amino acids. The CDR3 DNA follows: TGTGCCAGCAGCCCGGGGCGGGGGATCGAGCAGTTCTTC. Translated: CASSPGRGIEQFF.

This sequence joins TRBV28 and TRBJ2-2, with TRBD2 identical over 10 bases. CDR3 length: 14 amino acids. Looked up from germline, CDR1 is MDHEN and CDR2 is SYDVKM. Trimming took 8 bases from V and 7 from J; bases not matched to a gene: 7. CDR3 sequence reads: CASGKGLANGELFF. For the CDR3, the DNA is TGTGCCAGCGGCAAGGGACTAGCGAACGGGGAGCTGTTTTTT.